Listed here are 5 T cell receptor beta chains from one sample, sequenced in a study of cytomegalovirus exposure and HLA in healthy donors. With 60 Vbeta and 13 Jbeta primers, the PCR was carried out. TCRdb keeps only in-frame clones here, not all; method: immunoSEQ multiplex PCR. The repertoire consists of 150,000 to 200,000 clones, with roughly 88% occurring once and the leading ten covering approximately 1.5%. The source material was PBMCs. Receptors were obtained from a young woman in good health and CMV-seronegative.

This chain joins TRBV10-3 and TRBJ1-2; 9 bases align to TRBD1. With V trimmed by 10 bases and J by 4 bases, 25 bases remained unmatched. Germline loops: CDR1 ENHRY, CDR2 SYGVKD. The CDR3 contains 19 residues. The CDR3 loop reads CATWRGGGAQQGAVYGYTF. The CDR3 DNA follows: TGTGCCACCTGGAGAGGGGGAGGGGCCCAACAGGGGGCAGTCTATGGCTACACCTTC.

This sequence joins TRBV5-1 and TRBJ2-1, with 12 bases lining up with TRBD2. The CDR3 sequence is 17 residues long. CDR1 is SGHRS and CDR2 is YFSETQ in the germline V gene. With 4 bases clipped from V and 7 bases from J, the junction kept 12 bases outside the gene matches. The CDR3 nucleotides read TGCGCCAGCAGCCCGCGACTAGCGGGGGCCGGGGGGAATGAGCAGTTCTTC. Translation gives CASSPRLAGAGGNEQFF.

The rearrangement joins TRBV27 to TRBJ2-1; D gene unclear. Germline V gene sequence: CDR1 MNHEY, CDR2 SMNVEV (reference sequence). The CDR3 consists of 15 residues. Trimming stripped 2 bases from V and 6 bases from J, with 14 bases between. In DNA, the CDR3 is TGTGCCAGCAGTTTAAATAGCTTGGCCCTCAATGAGCAGTTCTTC. It translates to CASSLNSLALNEQFF.

In its sample, this clone was seen once. CDR3 loop: CAWSSFQKTEAFF. In nucleotides, the CDR3 is TGTGCCTGGAGTTCATTTCAGAAAACTGAAGCTTTCTTT. The V gene is TRBV30, the J gene TRBJ1-1; no definite D call. CDR3 size: 13 residues. Germline loops: CDR1 GTSNPN, CDR2 SVGIG (reference sequence). Trimming left V 2 bases short and J 5 bases short, with 12 bases between. The full variable domain, in which reference TRBV30 and TRBJ1-1 provide the parts outside the CDR3, is SQTIHQWPATLVQPVGSPLSLECTVEGTSNPNLYWYRQAAGRGLQLLFYSVGIGQISSEVPQNLSASRPQDRQFILSSKKLLLSDSGFYLCAWSSFQKTEAFFGQGTRLTVV.

This clone was recorded a few times. CDR3 in amino acids: CASSKSYRGGTEAFF. For the CDR3, the DNA is TGTGCCAGCAGCAAATCCTACAGGGGCGGCACTGAAGCTTTCTTT. The rearrangement links TRBV21-1 to TRBJ1-1; the DNA was not compared with TRBD1, the D call given in the table. TRBV21-1 is deemed a pseudogene. The CDR3 length is 15 residues.